One and the same sample provided the 15 T cell receptor beta chains below, sequenced in a study of shared clonotypes between healthy human individuals. TCRdb keeps only in-frame clones here, not all; method: immunoSEQ multiplex PCR. In the table there are about 500,000 clones, roughly three quarters of which are singletons. The material sequenced was PBMCs. Source of these receptors: a woman between 35 and 50 years old in good health. Some clones in this sample may be carry-over from other donors' samples.

The gene calls are TRBV7-8 and TRBJ2-1, with D unclear. Trimming stripped 1 base from V and 6 bases from J, with 16 bases between. Germline V CDR1 and CDR2: SGHVS, FQNEAQ. The CDR3 is made up of 16 amino acids. In nucleotides, the CDR3 is TGTGCCAGCAGCTTAGTGGGGTCAATTTCTTCCAATGAGCAGTTCTTC. It yields the protein CASSLVGSISSNEQFF.

This chain's CDR3 is CASSRGGTPNQPQHF. In nucleotides, the CDR3 is TGTGCCAGCAGCCGAGGGGGAACCCCAAATCAGCCCCAGCATTTT. This chain uses TRBV28 with TRBJ1-5, with D perhaps matching TRBD1 (6 bases). The CDR3 runs to 15 residues. V was pared by 6 bases and J by 4 bases, with 16 bases between. Germline V gives CDR1 MDHEN, CDR2 SYDVKM.

This sequence joins TRBV30 and TRBJ1-1; perhaps TRBD1 as D (5 bases). The germline V gene has CDR1 GTSNPN and CDR2 SVGIG (reference sequence). The CDR3 is 11 amino acids. The V end was cut by 4 bases, the J end by 10 bases, with 13 bases between. This chain's CDR3 is CAWIWGVGAFF. Here the CDR3 DNA reads TGTGCCTGGATTTGGGGGGTGGGAGCTTTCTTT.

This chain joins TRBV7-2 and TRBJ2-5, with D possibly matching TRBD2 (6 bases). With 0 bases removed from V and 9 bases from J, the gap between germline ends came to 11 bases. The CDR3 sequence is 13 residues long. Looked up from germline, CDR1 is SGHTA and CDR2 is FQGNSA. CDR3 sequence: CASSLARREAQYF. The CDR3 DNA reads as TGTGCCAGCAGCTTAGCTAGGAGGGAGGCCCAGTACTTC.

CDR3: CASSPGGFNNEQFF. CDR3 coding DNA: TGTGCCAGCTCACCTGGGGGGTTCAACAATGAGCAGTTCTTC. The chain links TRBV18 to TRBJ2-1; D might be TRBD2 (6 bases). Looked up from germline, CDR1 is KGHSH and CDR2 is LQKENI. The CDR3 is 14 residues long. The ends were cut back, 3 bases at V and 5 bases at J, with 11 bases in the middle.

The chain recombines TRBV5-1 with TRBJ2-1, with 8 positions matching TRBD2. This CDR3 has 15 residues. The germline gives CDR1 SGHRS, CDR2 YFSETQ. V was clipped by 1 base and J by 11 bases; unmatched bases: 11. This CDR3 reads CASSLRPGGPRQQFF. For the CDR3, the DNA is TGCGCCAGCAGCTTGAGGCCGGGAGGGCCTCGACAGCAGTTCTTC.

This chain uses TRBV18 with TRBJ2-2; 13 nucleotides align to TRBD2. There are 17 residues in the CDR3. With V trimmed by 1 base and J by 4 bases, 3 bases remained unmatched. From germline, CDR1 is KGHSH and CDR2 LQKENI. CDR3: CASSPLRLAGGTGELFF. The CDR3 bases are TGTGCCAGCTCACCACTACGACTAGCGGGAGGCACCGGGGAGCTGTTTTTT.

A remark on this clone: A read error may be the cause here, since a much bigger clone is one base away. V and J are TRBV27 and TRBJ1-4; D gene unclear. Germline CDR1 reads MNHEY; CDR2 reads SMNVEV (reference sequence). Deletions cut 5 bases from V and 3 bases from J, with 13 bases between. CDR3 length: 15 amino acids. Here the CDR3 reads CASSLLREPNEKLFF. CDR3 nucleotides: TGTGCCAGCAGTCTCCTCCGGGAGCCTAATGAAAAACTGTTTTTT.

This rearrangement joins TRBV30 to TRBJ1-1; D may be TRBD1 (5 bases). This CDR3 has 14 amino acids. The germline gives CDR1 GTSNPN, CDR2 SVGIG (reference sequence). V was cut by 5 bases and J by 8 bases, with 21 bases left in between. CDR3 coding DNA: TGTGCCTGGTCCTCCACCGACAGTGGGGTGGAAGCTTTCTTT. As protein: CAWSSTDSGVEAFF.

This clone was counted a few times. The V and J genes are TRBV7-6 and TRBJ1-3; D perhaps matches TRBD1 (6 bases). CDR3 length: 16 amino acids. V was shortened by 1 base and J by 4 bases, with 14 bases between the two germline ends. Germline V gives CDR1 SGHVS, CDR2 FNYEAQ. The DNA for the CDR3 is TGTGCCAGCAGCTTAGTAGTAACAGGGAACGGAAACACCATATATTTT. This codes for CASSLVVTGNGNTIYF.

V usage is TRBV27 and J usage is TRBJ2-2; D is uncertain. Per germline, CDR1 MNHEY and CDR2 SMNVEV (reference sequence). V was shortened by 5 bases and J by 4 bases, with 14 bases between the two germline ends. This CDR3 comprises 15 residues. The chain's CDR3 is CASSPNSLITGELFF. In DNA, the CDR3 is TGTGCCAGCAGTCCCAACTCATTGATCACCGGGGAGCTGTTTTTT.

This clone was seen repeatedly, ten times or more. The identical CDR3 is also encoded by other nucleotide sequences in the sample. V gene TRBV2 combines with J gene TRBJ1-1; tentatively, D is TRBD1 (6 bases). Trimming removed 5 bases from V and 4 bases from J, with 11 bases in between. The CDR3 loop spans 13 amino acids. Per the germline V gene, CDR1 is SNHLY and CDR2 is FYNNEI. The CDR3 loop reads CASSPGDGTEAFF. Here the CDR3 DNA reads TGTGCCAGCAGTCCAGGGGATGGCACTGAAGCTTTCTTT.

This chain connects TRBV27 to TRBJ1-4; 9 nucleotides line up with TRBD1. The J segment lost 8 bases and the V segment lost 5 bases, leaving 6 bases of the junction unmatched. This CDR3 is built from 14 residues. Germline V gene data show CDR1 as MNHEY and CDR2 as SMNVEV (reference sequence). This CDR3 reads CASSLGTGQEKLFF. CDR3 nucleotides: TGTGCCAGCAGTCTTGGGACAGGGCAAGAAAAACTGTTTTTT. Full variable domain (remainder filled in from reference TRBV27 and TRBJ1-4): EAQVTQNPRYLITVTGKKLTVTCSQNMNHEYMSWYRQDPGLGLRQIYYSMNVEVTDKGDVPEGYKVSRKEKRNFPLILESPSPNQTSLYFCASSLGTGQEKLFFGSGTQLSVL.

About this clone itself: A far larger clone is only one base removed, so a read error is likely. The chain combines TRBV28 with TRBJ1-5; weak D call: TRBD1 (5 bases). The CDR3 has 15 residues. From germline, CDR1 is MDHEN and CDR2 SYDVKM. The V and J ends lost 5 bases and 2 bases respectively, with 13 bases between them. This CDR3 reads CASSPDSYGNQPQHF. The DNA of the CDR3 is TGTGCCAGCAGTCCCGACAGCTATGGCAATCAGCCCCAGCATTTT.

J is TRBJ2-1 and V is TRBV7-9; 14 bases match TRBD2. The CDR3 has 17 residues. V dropped 5 bases and J dropped 5; count of bases not matched to a gene: 8. Germline V CDR1 and CDR2: SEHNR, FQNEAQ (reference sequence). In nucleotides, the CDR3 is TGTGCCAGCAGCATAGGACTAGCGGGAGGTGTACACAATGAGCAGTTCTTC. It codes for CASSIGLAGGVHNEQFF.